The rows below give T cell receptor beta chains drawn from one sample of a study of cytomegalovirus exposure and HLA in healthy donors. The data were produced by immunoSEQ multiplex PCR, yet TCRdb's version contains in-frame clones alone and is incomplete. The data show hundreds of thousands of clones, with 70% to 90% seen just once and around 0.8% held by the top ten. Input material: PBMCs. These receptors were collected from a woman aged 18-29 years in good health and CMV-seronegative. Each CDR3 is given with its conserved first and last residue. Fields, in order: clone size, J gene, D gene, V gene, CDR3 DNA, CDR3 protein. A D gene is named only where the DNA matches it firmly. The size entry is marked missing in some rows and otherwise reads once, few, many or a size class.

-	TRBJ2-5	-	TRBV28	TGTGCCAGCAGTTTAGGGGGGTGGGCTAGCGAGGACTTC	CASSLGGWASEDF
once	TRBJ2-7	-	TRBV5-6	TGTGCCAGCAGCCTTAACAGGATCCAAGCCTACGAGCAGTACTTC	CASSLNRIQAYEQYF
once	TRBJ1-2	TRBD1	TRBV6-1	TGTGCCAGCAGTGAAGCTTTTACAGGGGGTAGCTATGGCTACACCTTC	CASSEAFTGGSYGYTF
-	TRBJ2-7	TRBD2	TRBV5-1	TGCGCCAGCAGCTTGCAACTAGCGGGAAACTACGAGCAGTACTTC	CASSLQLAGNYEQYF
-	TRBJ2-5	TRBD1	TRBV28	TGTGCCAGCAGTCTCATCTGGACAGGGGGGGAGACCCAGTACTTC	CASSLIWTGGETQYF
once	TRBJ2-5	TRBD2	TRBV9	TGTGCCAGCAGCGTGGAAGGGGTCCGGGGGGCCCAGTACTTC	CASSVEGVRGAQYF
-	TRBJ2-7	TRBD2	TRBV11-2	TGTGCCAGCAGTACCCCACGGGGGGACCCCGTTTTTTACGAGCAGTACTTC	CASSTPRGDPVFYEQYF
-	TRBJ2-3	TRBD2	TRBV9	TGTGCCAGCAGCGTAGCTTTGGCTAGCGGATTCACAGATACGCAGTATTTT	CASSVALASGFTDTQYF
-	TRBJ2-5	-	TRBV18	TGTGCCAGCTCGCAAGAGGGAGAGACCCAGTACTTC	CASSQEGETQYF
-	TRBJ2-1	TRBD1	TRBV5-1	TGCGCCAGCAGCATCTACAGGGGTAATGAGCAGTTCTTC	CASSIYRGNEQFF
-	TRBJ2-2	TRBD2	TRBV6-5	TGTGCCAGCAGATGGTTAGCGGGGGGGCCCGGGGAGCTGTTTTTT	CASRWLAGGPGELFF
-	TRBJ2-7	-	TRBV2	TGTGCCAGCGCCTACTCCGGAGTTTACTACGAGCAGTACTTC	CASAYSGVYYEQYF
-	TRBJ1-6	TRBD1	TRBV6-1	TGTGCCAGCAGGGGCCGGACAGGGGAGCAATCACCCCTCCACTTT	CASRGRTGEQSPLHF
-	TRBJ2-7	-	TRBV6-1	TGTGCCAGCAGTGAAAAGGCAGGCCGGTCCGAGCAGTACTTC	CASSEKAGRSEQYF
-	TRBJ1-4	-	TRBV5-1	TGCGCCAGCAGCGGGAGGGGTGAAAAACTGTTTTTT	CASSGRGEKLFF
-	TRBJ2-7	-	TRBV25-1	TGTGCCAGCAGCGCAGATTTTCCCGAGCAGTACTTC	CASSADFPEQYF
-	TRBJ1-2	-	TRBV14	TGTGCCAGCAGCCATCCTGCAGGGGCTAACTATGGCTACACCTTC	CASSHPAGANYGYTF
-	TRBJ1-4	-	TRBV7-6	TGTGCCAGCAGCCCTATAACAGGGCTAACTAATGAAAAACTGTTTTTT	CASSPITGLTNEKLFF
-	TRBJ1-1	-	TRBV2	TGTGCCAGCAACCCCTACGGGTCCGGTGGGGGGTACACTGAAGCTTTCTTT	CASNPYGSGGGYTEAFF
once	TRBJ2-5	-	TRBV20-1	TGCAGTGCCCGGGGGGAGACCCAGTACTTC	CSARGETQYF
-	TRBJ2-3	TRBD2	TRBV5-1	TGCGCCAGCAGCTCGGGACTAGCGGGGGGAGTGACAGATACGCAGTATTTT	CASSSGLAGGVTDTQYF
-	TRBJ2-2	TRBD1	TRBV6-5	TGTGCCAGCAAGGGGGCTAGAACGGCCGGGGAGCTGTTTTTT	CASKGARTAGELFF
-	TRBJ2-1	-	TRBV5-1	TGCGCCAGCAGCTATAAAGGACAGTCCAACAATGAGCAGTTCTTC	CASSYKGQSNNEQFF
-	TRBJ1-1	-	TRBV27	TGTGCCAGCAGCCACCTTAACAGACGCGAAGCTTTCTTT	CASSHLNRREAFF
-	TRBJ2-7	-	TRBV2	TGTGCCAGCAGTGAACGGTACTACGAGCAGTACTTC	CASSERYYEQYF
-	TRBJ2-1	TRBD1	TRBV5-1	TGCGCCAGCAGCTTGGAGCCGGCAGGGGGAGATTACAATGAGCAGTTCTTC	CASSLEPAGGDYNEQFF
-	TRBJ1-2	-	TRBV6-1	TGTGCCAGCAGTGAGGGGGGGTTACAGGGCAACTATGGCTACACCTTC	CASSEGGLQGNYGYTF
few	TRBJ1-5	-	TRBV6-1	TGTGCCAGCAGTACAGGGTACGATCAGCCCCAGCATTTT	CASSTGYDQPQHF
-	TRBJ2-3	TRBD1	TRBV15	TGTGCCACCAGCCCGGACAGGGAAGATACGCAGTATTTT	CATSPDREDTQYF
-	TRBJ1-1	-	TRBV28	TGTGCCAGCAGTACCCCACAGACTGAAGCTTTCTTT	CASSTPQTEAFF
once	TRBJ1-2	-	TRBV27	TGTGCCAGCACAGACAGGTACCCCAAAGCGGTTGGCTACACCTTC	CASTDRYPKAVGYTF
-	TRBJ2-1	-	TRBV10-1	TGCGCCAGCAGTGAAAGGAGCTCCTACAATGAGCAGTTCTTC	CASSERSSYNEQFF
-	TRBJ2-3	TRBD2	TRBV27	TGTGCCAGCAGTATGAGCGGGGGGGCCGTCGCGCAGTATTTT	CASSMSGGAVAQYF
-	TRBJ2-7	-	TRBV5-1	TGCGCCAGCAGCCCGGTGGGGAGGTCCTACGAGCAGTATTTC	CASSPVGRSYEQYF
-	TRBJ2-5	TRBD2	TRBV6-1	TGTGCCAGCAGTGAAAGGGCTAGCGGTGGGACCCAGTACTTC	CASSERASGGTQYF
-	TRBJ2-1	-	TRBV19	TGTGCCAGTAGTCCCACTTTTGACGGGGTCAATGAGCAGTTCTTC	CASSPTFDGVNEQFF
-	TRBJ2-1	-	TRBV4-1	TGCGCCAGCAGCCGGCGGCTAGACAATGAGCAGTTCTTC	CASSRRLDNEQFF
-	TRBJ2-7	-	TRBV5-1	TGCGCCAGCAGCTTCCGGGCGGGGTCCTACGAGCAGTACTTC	CASSFRAGSYEQYF
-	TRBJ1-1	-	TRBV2	TGTGCCAGCAATAGGGACTCGCATAGAGGAGGGGTCACTGAAGCTTTCTTT	CASNRDSHRGGVTEAFF